The 27 T cell receptor beta chains below all came from one sample that was sequenced in a study of blood T cell dynamics during melanoma immunotherapy. The repertoire was sequenced with immunoSEQ multiplex PCR; TCRdb's copy has only in-frame clones and lacks some. Among tens of thousands of clones listed, under 90% were seen once. This sample's time point: pre-treatment baseline. The specimen was blood, collected from a patient treated with checkpoint blockade. All receptors come from a human donor with melanoma.

In its sample, this clone was seen once. The rearrangement uses TRBV9 and TRBJ2-3; perhaps TRBD1 as D (5 bases). Trimming removed 3 bases at V and 8 bases at J, with 19 bases between. Germline CDR1 and CDR2: SGDLS and YYNGEE. The CDR3 is 15 amino acids. The CDR3 here is CASSAGGQPAGTQYF. The CDR3 DNA follows: TGTGCCAGCAGCGCTGGCGGACAACCAGCAGGTACGCAGTATTTT.

The rearrangement links TRBV28 to TRBJ2-2, with no clear D. Trimming took 2 bases from V and 2 from J, leaving 9 bases between them. Germline V lookup: CDR1 MDHEN, CDR2 SYDVKM. The CDR3 is 15 residues long. DNA for the CDR3: TGTGCCAGCAGTTTAGTCCACAGCAACACCGGGGAGCTGTTTTTT. Translation gives CASSLVHSNTGELFF. The full variable domain, its missing parts supplied by reference TRBV28 and TRBJ2-2, is DVKVTQSSRYLVKRTGEKVFLECVQDMDHENMFWYRQDPGLGLRLIYFSYDVKMKEKGDIPEGYSVSREKKERFSLILESASTNQTSMYLCASSLVHSNTGELFFGEGSRLTVL.

The rearrangement joins TRBV9 to TRBJ2-3, with 8 bases matching TRBD2. Looked up from germline, CDR1 is SGDLS and CDR2 is YYNGEE. The CDR3 runs 18 residues. Trimming removed 0 bases from V and 5 bases from J; junction bases left unmatched: 14. The DNA for the CDR3 is TGTGCCAGCAGCGTAGAGGGCACTGGAGCGGGGGCAGGAGATACGCAGTATTTT. It codes for CASSVEGTGAGAGDTQYF.

The chain carries TRBV28 and TRBJ1-5; unclear D gene. Germline V gene lookup returns CDR1 MDHEN and CDR2 SYDVKM. V shed 11 bases and J shed 2 bases, with 10 bases lying between them. This CDR3 is built from 12 residues. This CDR3 is CAVRQGNQPQHF. CDR3 nucleotide sequence: TGTGCCGTCAGGCAGGGCAATCAGCCCCAGCATTTT.

This chain links TRBV5-6 with TRBJ2-7, with 8 bases identical to TRBD1. Germline V gives CDR1 SGHDT, CDR2 YYEEEE. V was clipped by 4 bases and J by 2 bases; unmatched bases: 8. The CDR3 is 15 residues long. CDR3 nucleotide sequence: TGTGCCAGCAGCCGCATAGGGACAGGAACCTACGAGCAGTACTTC. Translation: CASSRIGTGTYEQYF.

The J gene is TRBJ2-5, the V gene TRBV7-2; D possibly matches TRBD1 or TRBD2 (6 bases each). This CDR3 has 12 amino acids. V gave up 6 bases and J gave up 7 bases, with 12 bases separating them. Germline V CDR1 and CDR2: SGHTA, FQGNSA. The CDR3 DNA reads TGTGCCAGCAGGGCGGAGGGGGGGACCCAGTACTTC. Translation gives CASRAEGGTQYF.

This clone was counted a few times. The rearrangement joins TRBV4-1 to TRBJ2-1; 7 positions match TRBD2. The CDR3 has 16 residues. The germline V gene has CDR1 MGHRA and CDR2 YSYEKL. Unmatched junction bases numbered 11, after V lost 1 base and J lost 8 bases. The CDR3 DNA follows: TGCGCCAGCAGCCAAGTCATCGGGAGGACGCGCGATGAGCAGTTCTTC. Protein sequence: CASSQVIGRTRDEQFF.

The chain combines TRBV5-1 with TRBJ2-1; D gene uncertain. Germline-derived CDR1 and CDR2 are SGHRS and YFSETQ. This CDR3 region has 14 residues. With 5 bases removed from V and 10 bases from J, the gap between germline ends came to 19 bases. CDR3 DNA sequence: TGCGCCAGCAGATCAGAGGTGGGGTTAGGAGAGCAGTTCTTC. This codes for CASRSEVGLGEQFF.

This clone appeared a few times. The rearrangement joins TRBV10-3 to TRBJ1-5; D uncertain. Germline values: CDR1 ENHRY, CDR2 SYGVKD. Trimming pared 5 bases from V and 0 bases from J, leaving 2 bases between. This CDR3 contains 12 residues. The CDR3 DNA sequence: TGTGCCATCAGTTATAGCAATCAGCCCCAGCATTTT. It yields the protein CAISYSNQPQHF.

In this sample, this clone turned up once. V is TRBV7-6 and J is TRBJ2-7; no firm D call. V lost 4 bases and J lost 4, with 8 bases in between. Looked up from germline, CDR1 is SGHVS and CDR2 is FNYEAQ. This CDR3 has 12 residues. CDR3 residues: CASSSSRYEQYF. The CDR3 nucleotides read TGTGCCAGCAGCTCTTCGAGGTACGAGCAGTACTTC.

The genes are TRBV7-3 and TRBJ2-5; D is uncertain. V lost 5 bases and J 2 bases, leaving 12 bases between the germline ends. The CDR3 is 14 amino acids. Germline CDR1 SGHTA, CDR2 FQGTGA. This chain's CDR3 is CASSPTLAQETQYF. The CDR3 nucleotides read TGTGCCAGCAGCCCCACCCTGGCACAAGAGACCCAGTACTTC.

The CDR3 bases are TGTGCCAGCAGAAGGGACAACTATGGCTACACCTTC. Its translation: CASRRDNYGYTF. The V and J genes are TRBV7-3 and TRBJ1-2, with D possibly matching TRBD1 (5 bases). The V gene's germline CDR1 is SGHTA and CDR2 FQGTGA. The CDR3 sequence is 12 residues long. V dropped 6 bases and J dropped 2 bases, with 7 bases sitting between them.

This chain connects TRBV7-9 to TRBJ1-1, with a weak D call TRBD1 (5 bases). The CDR3 consists of 14 residues. Trimming took off 1 base at V and 6 bases at J, with 12 bases between the two ends. Per germline, CDR1 SEHNR and CDR2 FQNEAQ (reference sequence). This CDR3 reads CASSLDGDAPEAFF. The CDR3 DNA reads TGTGCCAGCAGCTTAGACGGGGACGCCCCTGAAGCTTTCTTT.

J is TRBJ1-2 and V is TRBV6-5; no clear D gene. This CDR3 has 13 amino acids. The germline CDR1 and CDR2 sequences are MNHEY and SVGAGI. V lost 4 bases to trimming and J lost 4 bases, with 10 bases between them. In DNA, the CDR3 is TGTGCCAGCAGTTGGAGCGGGAGCTATGGCTACACCTTC. Its protein is CASSWSGSYGYTF.

The gene calls are TRBV11-1 and TRBJ1-1; 9 bases are shared with TRBD1. CDR1 is SGHAT and CDR2 is FQDESV in the germline V gene (reference sequence). The V gene end was trimmed by 1 base and the J gene end by 6 bases; junction bases not matched to a gene: 3. This CDR3 comprises 14 residues. The CDR3 DNA reads TGTGCCAGCAGCTTAGTCCGGACAGGGGCTGAAGCTTTCTTT. It encodes CASSLVRTGAEAFF. The whole variable domain, filled in from reference TRBV11-1 and TRBJ1-1, reads EAEVAQSPRYKITEKSQAVAFWCDPISGHATLYWYRQILGQGPELLVQFQDESVVDDSQLPKDRFSAERLKGVDSTLKIQPAELGDSAMYLCASSLVRTGAEAFFGQGTRLTVV.

The chain links TRBV18 to TRBJ1-4, with D tentatively TRBD1 (5 bases). CDR1 is KGHSH, CDR2 LQKENI, per germline. The V end lost 2 bases, the J end lost 7 bases, and 14 bases lay between the germline ends. There are 15 residues in the CDR3. CDR3 residues: CASSPRGRRGEKLFF. CDR3 in DNA: TGTGCCAGCTCACCAAGGGGACGGAGGGGTGAAAAACTGTTTTTT.

The gene calls are TRBV27 and TRBJ1-2; D gene ambiguous. Trimming left V 6 bases short and J 6 bases short, with 11 bases between. The CDR3 sequence is 12 residues long. Germline V gives CDR1 MNHEY, CDR2 SMNVEV (reference sequence). The CDR3 region is CASSRISDGYTF. In nucleotides, the CDR3 is TGTGCCAGCAGCCGAATTAGTGATGGCTACACCTTC.

This rearrangement joins TRBV4-2 to TRBJ1-2; unclear D gene. Germline CDR1 reads LGHNA; CDR2 reads YNFKEQ. V dropped 1 base and J dropped 4 bases, with 13 bases sitting between them. This CDR3 contains 15 residues. CDR3 in amino acids: CASSQGPAVSYGYTF. DNA of the CDR3: TGTGCCAGCAGCCAAGGACCCGCAGTGAGCTATGGCTACACCTTC.

The CDR3 sequence: CASSSLGSRRDNEKLFF. CDR3 bases: TGTGCCAGCAGCTCCCTCGGCTCCAGACGAGACAATGAAAAACTGTTTTTT. The J gene is TRBJ1-4, the V gene TRBV5-6; D is ambiguous. V dropped 3 bases and J dropped 5 bases, with 20 bases sitting between them. This CDR3 has 17 amino acids. CDR1 SGHDT and CDR2 YYEEEE come from the germline V gene.

The V call is TRBV5-4, the J call TRBJ2-2; TRBD2 agrees at 10 bases. Per the germline V gene, CDR1 is SGHNT and CDR2 is YYREEE (reference sequence). This CDR3 has 17 amino acids. V was pared by 4 bases and J by 7 bases, with 13 bases of the junction left unmatched. CDR3 in amino acids: CASSPRAGGPAGGELFF. The CDR3 region has the DNA TGTGCCAGCAGCCCGCGAGCGGGGGGGCCGGCGGGCGGGGAGCTGTTTTTT.

This chain links TRBV18 with TRBJ2-7; the D is unclear. CDR3 length equals 11 residues. V lost 4 bases to trimming and J lost 3 bases, with 4 bases between them. From germline, CDR1 is KGHSH and CDR2 LQKENI. The CDR3 DNA reads as TGTGCCAGCTCACTTGACTACGAGCAGTACTTC. Protein product: CASSLDYEQYF. Supplemented by reference TRBV18 and TRBJ2-7, the full variable domain reads NAGVMQNPRHLVRRRGQEARLRCSPMKGHSHVYWYRQLPEEGLKFMVYLQKENIIDESGMPKERFSAEFPKEGPSILRIQQVVRGDSAAYFCASSLDYEQYFGPGTRLTVT.

This chain links TRBV9 with TRBJ1-1; 7 bases align to TRBD1. Trimming took 7 bases from V and 3 from J; bases not matched to a gene: 6. This CDR3 spans 13 amino acids. Germline CDR1 SGDLS, CDR2 YYNGEE. The CDR3, as DNA: TGTGCCAGCGCACGGGACAGTTACACTGAAGCTTTCTTT. Its translation is CASARDSYTEAFF. Together with reference TRBV9 and TRBJ1-1, the CDR3 gives the full variable domain: DSGVTQTPKHLITATGQRVTLRCSPRSGDLSVYWYQQSLDQGLQFLIQYYNGEERAKGNILERFSAQQFPDLHSELNLSSLELGDSALYFCASARDSYTEAFFGQGTRLTVV.

CDR3 residues: CASSSPYRGLYEQYF. For the CDR3, the DNA is TGTGCCAGCAGCTCCCCTTACAGGGGCCTCTACGAGCAGTACTTC. V usage is TRBV11-3 and J usage is TRBJ2-7; 7 bases are a match to TRBD1. CDR3 length equals 15 residues. Trimming removed 4 bases from V and 3 bases from J; junction bases left unmatched: 9. Germline V gives CDR1 SGHNT, CDR2 YENEEA. Complete variable domain (other parts from reference TRBV11-3 and TRBJ2-7): EAGVVQSPRYKIIEKKQPVAFWCNPISGHNTLYWYLQNLGQGPELLIRYENEEAVDDSQLPKDRFSAERLKGVDSTLKIQPAELGDSAVYLCASSSPYRGLYEQYFGPGTRLTVT.

This clone was observed a single time. The rearrangement joins TRBV29-1 to TRBJ1-1, with 8 bases that match TRBD1. The length of the CDR3 is 13 residues. Looked up from germline, CDR1 is SQVTM and CDR2 is ANQGSEA. The J segment lost 5 bases and the V segment lost 6 bases, leaving 8 bases of the junction unmatched. The CDR3 is CSVKQGGETEAFF. The CDR3, as DNA: TGCAGCGTCAAACAGGGGGGTGAGACTGAAGCTTTCTTT.

V usage is TRBV6-1 and J usage is TRBJ1-1; TRBD1 matches at 11 bases. The germline gives CDR1 MNHNS, CDR2 SASEGT. This CDR3 has 17 amino acids. The junction had 6 bases not matched to a gene; V was cut back by 3 bases and J by 0 bases. The DNA for the CDR3 is TGTGCCAGCAGTGACCGGGACAGGGGGTCCATGAACACTGAAGCTTTCTTT. Translating it yields CASSDRDRGSMNTEAFF.

J is TRBJ2-5 and V is TRBV7-9; D perhaps matches TRBD1 (6 bases). Trimming left V 3 bases short and J 3 bases short, with 11 bases between. The length of the CDR3 is 14 residues. Germline V lookup: CDR1 SEHNR, CDR2 FQNEAQ (reference sequence). In DNA form, the CDR3 reads TGTGCCAGCAGCTTGGGGGACAAGAAAGAGACCCAGTACTTC. It is translated as CASSLGDKKETQYF.

The chain carries TRBV27 and TRBJ2-5, with TRBD1 identical over 10 bases. This CDR3 has 15 amino acids. Germline V CDR1 and CDR2: MNHEY, SMNVEV (reference sequence). After removal of 5 bases from V and 5 bases from J, the junction contained 8 bases not matched to a gene. The chain's CDR3 is CASSPLGTGVETQYF. The CDR3 DNA reads TGTGCCAGCAGTCCCTTGGGGACAGGGGTCGAGACCCAGTACTTC.